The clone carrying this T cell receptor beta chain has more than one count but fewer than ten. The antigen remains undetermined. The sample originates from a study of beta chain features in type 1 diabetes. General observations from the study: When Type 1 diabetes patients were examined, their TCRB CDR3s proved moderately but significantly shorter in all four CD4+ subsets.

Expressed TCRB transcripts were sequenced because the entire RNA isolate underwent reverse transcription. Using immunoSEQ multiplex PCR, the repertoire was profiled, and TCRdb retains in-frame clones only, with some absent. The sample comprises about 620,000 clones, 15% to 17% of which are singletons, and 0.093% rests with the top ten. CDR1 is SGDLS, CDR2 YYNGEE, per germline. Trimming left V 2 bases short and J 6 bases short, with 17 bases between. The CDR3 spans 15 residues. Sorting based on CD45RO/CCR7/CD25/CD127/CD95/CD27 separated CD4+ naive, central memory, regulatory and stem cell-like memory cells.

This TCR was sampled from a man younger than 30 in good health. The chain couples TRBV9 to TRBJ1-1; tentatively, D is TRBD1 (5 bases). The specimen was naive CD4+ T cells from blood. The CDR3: CASSVGRARSSEAFF. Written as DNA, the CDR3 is TGTGCCAGCAGCGTGGGCAGGGCCCGTAGCTCTGAAGCTTTCTTT.